The T cell receptor (beta chain) described here comes from a study of Ad26.COV2.S vaccination and SARS-CoV-2 variants. The treatment: over 15 received Ad26.COV2.S at low or high dose, single or two shots; roughly 5 received placebo; per-sample allocation not given. Sampling took place 63 days after the first vaccine or placebo injection. Sequenced by immunoSEQ multiplex PCR; TCRdb stores in-frame clones only, minus some. The sample records 350,000 to 400,000 clones, 75% to 90% being singletons. This sample comprised peripheral blood, obtained in a trial of Ad26.COV2.S vaccine versus placebo. This TCR was sampled from a person aged 18-60 years who received the Ad26.COV2.S COVID-19 vaccine or a placebo.

CDR3 in amino acids: CASSFRTGDPYEQYF. The CDR3 nucleotides read TGTGCCAGCAGCTTTCGGACAGGGGACCCGTACGAGCAGTACTTC. J is TRBJ2-7 and V is TRBV7-9, with 9 nucleotides matching TRBD1. CDR1 SEHNR and CDR2 FQNEAQ come from the germline V gene (reference sequence). CDR3 size: 15 residues. With 3 bases clipped from V and 4 bases from J, the junction kept 7 bases outside the gene matches.